The 23 T cell receptor beta chains in this list originate from one sample, sequenced in a study of neurological immune-mediated disorders (dated by TCRdb to about 2019). Library preparation employed 5' RACE. TCRdb names Illumina HiSeq 2500 as the instrument used. The public reads were quality trimmed at Q25 with fastp and then assembled into clones with MiXCR by TCRdb, keeping productive beta chains. Duplicate CDR3 protein sequences are folded into a single record with the most common DNA and genes. A total of fewer than 40,000 distinct CDR3 sequences appear in this sample, more than 4.5% of them only once. The biggest ten clones account for roughly 9% of the sample. The sample was CD4+ T cells from blood. These TCRs come from a man aged 18 to 30 in good health.

This clonotype has a count of ten or more. The chain links TRBV5-1 to TRBJ1-1; D remains unclear. Germline values: CDR1 SGHRS, CDR2 YFSETQ. The ends were cut back, 0 bases at V and 5 bases at J, with 11 bases in the middle. This CDR3 comprises 14 residues. CDR3 region: CASSLGNQGTEAFF. The CDR3 bases are TGCGCCAGCAGCTTGGGCAATCAAGGGACTGAAGCTTTCTTT.

In this sample, this clonotype turned up many times. This sequence joins TRBV20-1 and TRBJ1-2, with 9 bases aligning to TRBD1. The V gene's germline CDR1 is DFQATT and CDR2 SNEGSKA (reference sequence). The ends lost 0 bases at V and 4 bases at J; junction bases unmatched: 12. The CDR3 is 17 amino acids. In DNA, the CDR3 is TGCAGTGCTAGAGATCTGACAGGGGGTTTTATTAGCTATGGCTACACCTTC. This gives the protein CSARDLTGGFISYGYTF.

This clonotype was counted ten times or more. CDR3 sequence reads: CASTPTGGRTDTQYF. CDR3 DNA: TGCGCCAGCACCCCTACGGGGGGACGGACAGATACGCAGTATTTT. This chain joins TRBV5-1 and TRBJ2-3; 7 bases map to TRBD2. The V gene's germline CDR1 is SGHRS and CDR2 YFSETQ. This CDR3 has 15 amino acids. The ends lost 6 bases at V and 3 bases at J; junction bases unmatched: 10.

This clonotype has only a few counts. The chain joins TRBV4-1 to TRBJ1-1; no clear D. V was pared by 5 bases and J by 2 bases, with 12 bases between. This CDR3 has 14 amino acids. The V gene's germline CDR1 is MGHRA and CDR2 YSYEKL. The CDR3 loop reads CASSVNRANTEAFF. In DNA form, the CDR3 reads TGCGCCAGCAGCGTGAATCGAGCCAACACTGAAGCTTTCTTT.

This clonotype was observed many times. The chain joins TRBV5-1 to TRBJ1-3, with a weak D call TRBD1 (6 bases). The CDR3 is made up of 17 amino acids. In germline, CDR1 is SGHRS, CDR2 YFSETQ. The V end lost 4 bases, the J end lost 0 bases, and 17 bases lay between the germline ends. The CDR3 coding sequence is TGCGCCAGCAGCCGCTTAGGTGGGGGCGGCTCTGGAAACACCATATATTTT. Protein: CASSRLGGGGSGNTIYF. Full variable domain (rest looked up from reference TRBV5-1 and TRBJ1-3): KAGVTQTPRYLIKTRGQQVTLSCSPISGHRSVSWYQQTPGQGLQFLFEYFSETQRNKGNFPGRFSGRQFSNSRSEMNVSTLELGDSALYLCASSRLGGGGSGNTIYFGEGSWLTVV.

This clonotype was counted many times. This chain uses TRBV20-1 with TRBJ1-3; TRBD1 aligns across 7 bases. In germline, CDR1 is DFQATT, CDR2 SNEGSKA (reference sequence). The CDR3 has 15 amino acids. The ends lost 3 bases at V and 0 bases at J; junction bases unmatched: 5. The CDR3 protein is CSARETGTSGNTIYF. In nucleotides, the CDR3 is TGCAGTGCTAGGGAGACAGGGACCTCTGGAAACACCATATATTTT.

This clonotype was counted at least ten times. The chain is built from TRBV12-5 and TRBJ1-2; perhaps TRBD1 as D (5 bases). Germline CDR1 is LGHNT and CDR2 is FRNRAP. The CDR3 loop spans 12 amino acids. Trimming cost V 7 bases and J 5 bases, with 11 bases left between them. Here the CDR3 DNA reads TGTGCTAGTGCCCGGGACGGGTATGGCTACACCTTC. Translation: CASARDGYGYTF.

The table lists this clonotype with many counts. This rearrangement joins TRBV7-2 to TRBJ1-2; D not resolved. Deletions cut 3 bases from V and 2 bases from J, with 10 bases between. Per germline, CDR1 SGHTA and CDR2 FQGNSA. This CDR3 is built from 14 residues. CDR3 coding DNA: TGTGCCAGCAGCTTCGACGGACTGAACTATGGCTACACCTTC. It codes for CASSFDGLNYGYTF.

The sample holds many counts of this clonotype. V gene TRBV29-1 combines with J gene TRBJ1-1, with D uncertain. Germline CDR1 and CDR2: SQVTM and ANQGSEA. This CDR3 region has 12 residues. Trimming took off 7 bases at V and 8 bases at J, with 17 bases between the two ends. The CDR3 reads CSAWRIGLEAFF. CDR3 coding DNA: TGCAGCGCTTGGCGGATTGGTCTCGAAGCTTTCTTT. Variable domain in full (rest from reference TRBV29-1 and TRBJ1-1): SAVISQKPSRDICQRGTSLTIQCQVDSQVTMMFWYRQQPGQSLTLIATANQGSEATYESGFVIDKFPISRPNLTFSTLTVSNMSPEDSSIYLCSAWRIGLEAFFGQGTRLTVV.

This clonotype was recorded at least ten times. In DNA, the CDR3 is TGTGCCAGCAGATTAATGGCTGAATACGAGCAGTACTTC. This sequence encodes CASRLMAEYEQYF. The chain couples TRBV2 to TRBJ2-7; D is unclear. Between the trimmed V and J ends, which lost 6 bases and 4 bases, there was a span of 13 bases. Germline CDR1 reads SNHLY; CDR2 reads FYNNEI. The CDR3 covers 13 residues. Combining the CDR3 with reference TRBV2 and TRBJ2-7 gives the whole variable domain EPEVTQTPSHQVTQMGQEVILRCVPISNHLYFYWYRQILGQKVEFLVSFYNNEISEKSEIFDDQFSVERPDGSNFTLKIRSTKLEDSAMYFCASRLMAEYEQYFGPGTRLTVT.

J is TRBJ1-1 and V is TRBV6-5; D uncertain. Trimming stripped 7 bases from V and 3 bases from J, with 6 bases between. Per the germline V gene, CDR1 is MNHEY and CDR2 is SVGAGI. This CDR3 region has 11 residues. CDR3 amino acids: CASTRYTEAFF. In nucleotides, the CDR3 is TGTGCCAGCACACGGTACACTGAAGCTTTCTTT.

By its share, this clonotype is medium-sized. The chain couples TRBV5-1 to TRBJ2-1, with 13 nucleotides matching TRBD2. In germline, CDR1 is SGHRS, CDR2 YFSETQ. V gave up 3 bases and J gave up 4 bases; unmatched junction bases: 4. The CDR3 length is 16 residues. The CDR3 protein is CASSSGLAGVYNEQFF. DNA of the CDR3: TGCGCCAGCAGCTCAGGACTAGCGGGGGTGTACAATGAGCAGTTCTTC. The whole variable domain, filled in from reference TRBV5-1 and TRBJ2-1, reads KAGVTQTPRYLIKTRGQQVTLSCSPISGHRSVSWYQQTPGQGLQFLFEYFSETQRNKGNFPGRFSGRQFSNSRSEMNVSTLELGDSALYLCASSSGLAGVYNEQFFGPGTRLTVL.

This clonotype was seen at least ten times. The chain combines TRBV12-3 or TRBV12-4 with TRBJ1-5, with D possibly TRBD1 on 5 matching bases. Trimming pared 6 bases from V and 2 bases from J, leaving 8 bases between. This CDR3 region has 13 residues. The CDR3 nucleotides are TGTGCCAGCAGAGGGGACGGCAATCAGCCCCAGCATTTT. Its protein is CASRGDGNQPQHF.

Ten or more counts support this clonotype. V and J are TRBV20-1 and TRBJ1-3; D is unclear. The germline V gene has CDR1 DFQATT and CDR2 SNEGSKA (reference sequence). V was pared by 2 bases and J by 0 bases, with 17 bases between. The CDR3 is 17 amino acids. The CDR3 here is CSARPPPGPFSGNTIYF. The CDR3 DNA is TGCAGTGCTAGACCCCCCCCCGGACCCTTCTCTGGAAACACCATATATTTT.

This clonotype came up many times. The rearrangement links TRBV5-5 to TRBJ2-7, with unresolved D. The V and J ends lost 4 bases and 3 bases respectively, with 14 bases between them. Germline-derived CDR1 and CDR2 are SGHKS and YYEKEE (reference sequence). The CDR3 is made up of 14 amino acids. CDR3: CASSRTVPDYEQYF. CDR3 coding DNA: TGTGCCAGCAGCCGGACGGTTCCAGACTACGAGCAGTACTTC.

This clonotype has a handful of counts. Compared with germline, one end of the junction differs, possibly owing to a read error. V usage is TRBV7-7 and J usage is TRBJ2-2; 8 positions agree with TRBD1. This CDR3 contains 15 residues. Per germline, CDR1 SSHAT and CDR2 FNYEAQ (reference sequence). CDR3 residues: CASSPDRANTGELFF. Written as DNA, the CDR3 is TGTGCTAGCAGCCCGGACAGGGCAAACACCGGGGAGCTGTTTTTT.

This clonotype showed up many times. V usage is TRBV12-3 or TRBV12-4 and J usage is TRBJ2-1; D perhaps matches TRBD1 (5 bases). V shed 1 base and J shed 4 bases, with 20 bases lying between them. The CDR3 consists of 18 residues. The CDR3 protein is CASSLGPRVERGYNEQFF. The CDR3 DNA reads as TGTGCCAGCAGTTTAGGCCCTAGGGTAGAAAGGGGTTACAATGAGCAGTTCTTC.

This clonotype showed up many times. CDR3 in amino acids: CSARREPNTGELFF. The CDR3 DNA sequence: TGCAGTGCTAGGAGGGAACCGAACACCGGGGAGCTGTTTTTT. The rearrangement links TRBV20-1 to TRBJ2-2; possibly TRBD2 for D (5 bases). Trimming removed 3 bases from V and 0 bases from J, with 8 bases in between. This CDR3 is built from 14 residues. The V gene's germline CDR1 is DFQATT and CDR2 SNEGSKA (reference sequence).

This clonotype was recorded many times. The chain joins TRBV6-5 to TRBJ1-5, with D hard to call. The CDR3 spans 14 residues. In germline, CDR1 is MNHEY, CDR2 SVGAGI. V was trimmed by 3 bases and J by 3 bases, leaving 9 bases between them. CDR3 nucleotide sequence: TGTGCCAGCAGTTATGGGCTGGACAATCAGCCCCAGCATTTT. Protein product: CASSYGLDNQPQHF.

This clonotype was recorded at least ten times. The chain recombines TRBV12-3 or TRBV12-4 with TRBJ1-5, with D unresolved. This CDR3 spans 13 amino acids. Deletions cut 3 bases from V and 3 bases from J, with 6 bases between. For the CDR3, the DNA is TGTGCCAGCAGTTTTGGCTACAATCAGCCCCAGCATTTT. Encoded protein: CASSFGYNQPQHF.

This clonotype was detected many times. This chain connects TRBV20-1 to TRBJ2-1; 8 bases agree with TRBD2. Germline loops: CDR1 DFQATT, CDR2 SNEGSKA (reference sequence). There are 14 residues in the CDR3. Germline trimming cut 3 bases from V and 7 bases from J; bases unmatched to any gene: 8. As DNA, the CDR3 is TGCAGTGCTAGTGCGGGGGGCTATAGAAATGAGCAGTTCTTC. It specifies CSASAGGYRNEQFF.

This clonotype has a count of ten or more. CDR3 region: CASSLKATKETQYF. CDR3 DNA sequence: TGTGCCAGCAGCTTGAAGGCGACGAAAGAGACCCAGTACTTC. The chain employs TRBV5-6 and TRBJ2-5; unclear D gene. The CDR3 runs 14 residues. Trimming stripped 1 base from V and 3 bases from J, with 10 bases between. Germline V gives CDR1 SGHDT, CDR2 YYEEEE.

This clonotype occurred many times. The chain employs TRBV5-1 and TRBJ1-1; no clear D. The CDR3 extends over 14 amino acids. CDR1 is SGHRS and CDR2 is YFSETQ in the germline V gene. V was trimmed by 0 bases and J by 1 base, leaving 7 bases between them. CDR3 amino acids: CASSLGAANTEAFF. The CDR3 DNA sequence: TGCGCCAGCAGCTTGGGGGCAGCGAACACTGAAGCTTTCTTT.